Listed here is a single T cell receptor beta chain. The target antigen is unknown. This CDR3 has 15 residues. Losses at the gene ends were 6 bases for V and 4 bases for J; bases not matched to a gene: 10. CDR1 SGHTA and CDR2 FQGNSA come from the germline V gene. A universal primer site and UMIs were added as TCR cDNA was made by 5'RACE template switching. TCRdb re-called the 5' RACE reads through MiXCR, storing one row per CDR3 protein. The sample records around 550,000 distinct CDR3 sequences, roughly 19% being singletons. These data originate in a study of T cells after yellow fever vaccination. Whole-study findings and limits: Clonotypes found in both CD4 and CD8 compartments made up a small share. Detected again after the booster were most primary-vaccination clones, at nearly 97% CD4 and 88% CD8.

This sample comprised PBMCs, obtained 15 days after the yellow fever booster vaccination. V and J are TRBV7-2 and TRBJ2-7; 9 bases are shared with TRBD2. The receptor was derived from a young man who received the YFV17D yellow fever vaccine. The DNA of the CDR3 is TGTGCCAGCAGTATAATAGCGGGAGTAGCTTACGAGCAGTACTTC. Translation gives CASSIIAGVAYEQYF.